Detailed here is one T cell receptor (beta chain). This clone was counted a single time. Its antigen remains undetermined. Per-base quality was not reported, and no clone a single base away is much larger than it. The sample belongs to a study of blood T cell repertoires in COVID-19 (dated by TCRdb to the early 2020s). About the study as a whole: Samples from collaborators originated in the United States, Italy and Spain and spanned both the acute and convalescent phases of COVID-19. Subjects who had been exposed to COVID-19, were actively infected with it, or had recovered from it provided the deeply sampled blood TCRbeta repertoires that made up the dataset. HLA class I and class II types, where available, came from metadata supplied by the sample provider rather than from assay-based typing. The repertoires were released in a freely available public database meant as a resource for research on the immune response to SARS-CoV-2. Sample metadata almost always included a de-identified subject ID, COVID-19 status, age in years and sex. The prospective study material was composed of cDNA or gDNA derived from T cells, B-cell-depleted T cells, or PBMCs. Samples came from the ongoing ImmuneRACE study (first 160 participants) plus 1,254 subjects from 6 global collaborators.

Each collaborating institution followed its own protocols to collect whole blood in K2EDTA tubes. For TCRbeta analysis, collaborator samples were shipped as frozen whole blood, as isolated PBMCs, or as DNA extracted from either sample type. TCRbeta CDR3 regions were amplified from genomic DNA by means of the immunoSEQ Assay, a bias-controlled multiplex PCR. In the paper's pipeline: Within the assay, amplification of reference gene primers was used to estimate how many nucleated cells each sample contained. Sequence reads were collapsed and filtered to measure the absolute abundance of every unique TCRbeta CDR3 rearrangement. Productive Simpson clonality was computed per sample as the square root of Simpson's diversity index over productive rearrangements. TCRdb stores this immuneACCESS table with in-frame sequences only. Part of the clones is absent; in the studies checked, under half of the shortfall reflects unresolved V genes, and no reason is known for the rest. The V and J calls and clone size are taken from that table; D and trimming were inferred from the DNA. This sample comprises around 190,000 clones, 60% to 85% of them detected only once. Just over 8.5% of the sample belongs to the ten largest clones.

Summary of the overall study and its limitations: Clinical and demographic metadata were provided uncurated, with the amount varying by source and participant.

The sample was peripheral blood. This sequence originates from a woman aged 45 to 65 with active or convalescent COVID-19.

Here is the DNA: TGTGCCAGCAGCCAGGGTGCGAGGGCTGAAGCTTTCTTT. This yields the protein CASSQGARAEAFF. The chain is made from TRBV3-1 (or the pseudogene TRBV3-2) and TRBJ1-1; no confident D gene assignment can be made. Trimming costs V 3 bases and J 6 bases, and their ends lie 11 bases apart. The CDR3 runs 13 residues from the cysteine to the phenylalanine. Left in the record is the CDR3 DNA by itself, 39 bases read in frame from the first base. The germline V gene (reference sequence) provides CDR1 LGHDT and CDR2 YNNKEL.